The 12 T cell receptor beta chains given below trace back to one sample, sequenced in a study of blood T cells in healthy people across ages. Through a sample-barcoded 5' primer and a J-beta primer mix, a second PCR was run for roughly 7 to 11 cycles. TCRdb ran MiXCR on the 5' RACE reads and lists one entry per CDR3 protein. The sample consists of about 640,000 distinct CDR3 sequences, under 65% of them appearing once. Material: blood. The receptors derive from a man aged 55 to 70 in good health.

The rearrangement links TRBV5-1 to TRBJ2-7; D is possibly TRBD1 (5 bases). The CDR3 consists of 15 residues. The germline gives CDR1 SGHRS, CDR2 YFSETQ. Trimming took 0 bases from V and 0 from J, leaving 10 bases between them. CDR3 nucleotide sequence: TGCGCCAGCAGCTTGGAGGGGTTCCCCTCCTACGAGCAGTACTTC. Protein: CASSLEGFPSYEQYF.

In regard to this clonotype: At one end the junction does not follow the germline gene, possibly because of a read error. The chain has TRBV5-1 and TRBJ2-2; D is uncertain. This CDR3 is 15 amino acids long. From germline, CDR1 is SGHRS and CDR2 YFSETQ. CDR3 region: CAISLTTSNTGELFF. Written as DNA, the CDR3 is TGCGCCATCAGCTTAACCACTTCTAACACCGGGGAGCTGTTTTTT.

A word on this clonotype: The junction departs from the called germline gene at one end, perhaps through a read error. The genes are TRBV7-2 and TRBJ2-7; TRBD1 might be the D (6 bases). CDR3 length equals 14 residues. Germline V gene data show CDR1 as SGHTA and CDR2 as FQGNSA. The CDR3 nucleotides read TGTGCCTGCAGCCTGACAGGTCCCTACTACGAGCAGTACTTC. It encodes CACSLTGPYYEQYF.

The chain employs TRBV10-3 and TRBJ2-5; D is possibly TRBD1 (5 bases). The J call may be in error: the DNA end matches TRBJ2-7 better. Germline V gene lookup returns CDR1 ENHRY and CDR2 SYGVKD. This CDR3 has 13 residues. CDR3 sequence: CAISQKAGNEQYF. CDR3 bases: TGTGCCATCAGTCAAAAAGCAGGGAACGAGCAGTACTTC.

V and J are TRBV6-5 and TRBJ1-2; 8 bases match TRBD1. This CDR3 is built from 12 residues. V trimming: 7 bases; J trimming: 4 bases; junction bases outside the gene matches: 2. Per germline, CDR1 MNHEY and CDR2 SVGAGI. This chain's CDR3 is CASTGTGYGYTF. The CDR3 bases are TGTGCCAGCACCGGGACAGGCTATGGCTACACCTTC.

This clonotype was found a few times. The chain recombines TRBV5-1 with TRBJ2-5; 7 positions match TRBD2. Per germline, CDR1 SGHRS and CDR2 YFSETQ. CDR3 size: 16 residues. V trimming: 0 bases; J trimming: 0 bases; junction bases outside the gene matches: 5. In DNA form, the CDR3 reads TGCGCCAGCAGCTTGGATGTAGCGGGCGACCAAGAGACCCAGTACTTC. Its translation: CASSLDVAGDQETQYF.

This chain links TRBV10-3 with TRBJ1-6, with 10 bases fitting TRBD1. The CDR3 is 18 amino acids. Germline-derived CDR1 and CDR2 are ENHRY and SYGVKD. The trim removed 6 bases at V and 10 bases at J, leaving 18 bases unmatched. CDR3 bases: TGTGCCATCAGCAAAGACAGGGGGCTTTGGGATATACGGTCACCCCTCCACTTT. Translated, it gives CAISKDRGLWDIRSPLHF.

The chain employs TRBV27 and TRBJ2-3; 7 bases match TRBD2. The CDR3 spans 18 residues. CDR1 is MNHEY and CDR2 is SMNVEV in the germline V gene (reference sequence). V dropped 5 bases and J dropped 3; count of bases not matched to a gene: 17. The CDR3 is CASSPRRGVAPATDTQYF. Here the CDR3 DNA reads TGTGCCAGCAGTCCCCGCCGGGGGGTAGCACCCGCGACAGATACGCAGTATTTT.

The J gene is TRBJ1-4, the V gene TRBV18, with D tentatively TRBD1 (5 bases). CDR1 is KGHSH, CDR2 LQKENI, per germline. The CDR3 sequence is 15 residues long. Deletions cut 3 bases from V and 3 bases from J, with 11 bases between. For the CDR3, the DNA is TGTGCCAGCTCACCGAACCGGGGGGCTAATGAAAAACTGTTTTTT. It codes for CASSPNRGANEKLFF. Based on the CDR3 plus reference TRBV18 and TRBJ1-4, the full variable domain is NAGVMQNPRHLVRRRGQEARLRCSPMKGHSHVYWYRQLPEEGLKFMVYLQKENIIDESGMPKERFSAEFPKEGPSILRIQQVVRGDSAAYFCASSPNRGANEKLFFGSGTQLSVL.

The chain combines TRBV6-1 with TRBJ2-1, with D possibly TRBD1 on 6 matching bases. The CDR3 is 13 residues long. Trimming pared 2 bases from V and 15 bases from J, leaving 17 bases between. Germline CDR1 is MNHNS and CDR2 is SASEGT. The CDR3 sequence is CASSESNRAFAFF. As DNA, the CDR3 is TGTGCCAGCAGTGAAAGTAACAGGGCCTTCGCGTTCTTC.

This clonotype was seen more than once but under ten times. The V gene is TRBV7-2, the J gene TRBJ1-6; no clear D gene. V lost 5 bases and J lost 15, with 14 bases in between. The CDR3 length is 12 residues. CDR1 is SGHTA, CDR2 FQGNSA, per germline. CDR3 nucleotides: TGTGCCAGCAGCCTAACACTGTCCGACCTCCACTTT. As protein: CASSLTLSDLHF.

J is TRBJ1-5 and V is TRBV6-6; D might be TRBD1 (6 bases). Trimming removed 7 bases at V and 8 bases at J, with 18 bases between. CDR3 length: 14 residues. CDR1 and CDR2 (germline): MNHNY, SVGAGI (reference sequence). CDR3 sequence: CASNSNRALEPQHF. CDR3 in DNA: TGTGCCAGCAACTCCAACAGGGCCCTTGAGCCCCAGCATTTT.